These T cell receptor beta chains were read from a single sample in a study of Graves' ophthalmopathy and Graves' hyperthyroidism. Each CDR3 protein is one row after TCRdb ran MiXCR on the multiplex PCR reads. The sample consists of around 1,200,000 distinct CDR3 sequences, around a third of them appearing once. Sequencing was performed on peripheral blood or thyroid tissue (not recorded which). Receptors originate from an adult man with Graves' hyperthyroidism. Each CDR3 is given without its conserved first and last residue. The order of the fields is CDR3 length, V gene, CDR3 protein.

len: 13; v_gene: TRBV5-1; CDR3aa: ASSLGQGANYGYT
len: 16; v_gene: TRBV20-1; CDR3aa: SARGPPRFRGRAGELF
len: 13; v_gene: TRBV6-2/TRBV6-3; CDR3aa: AIPGQGANTGELF
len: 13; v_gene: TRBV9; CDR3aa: ASSPGGADNQPQH
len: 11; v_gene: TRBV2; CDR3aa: ASSGQANQPQH
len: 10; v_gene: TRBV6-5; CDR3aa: ASGSRSYEQY
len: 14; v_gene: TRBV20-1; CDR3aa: SATPSTSYNADTQY
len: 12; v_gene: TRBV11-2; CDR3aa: ASSLAGAITEAF
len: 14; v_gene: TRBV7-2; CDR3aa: ASSPGGADSTGELF
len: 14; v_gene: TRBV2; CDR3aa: ASSYGTGGAREKLF
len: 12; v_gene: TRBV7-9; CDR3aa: ASSPAGTKHEQY
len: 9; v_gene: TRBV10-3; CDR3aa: ATGVNSPLH
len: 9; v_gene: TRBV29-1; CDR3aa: SVVFLGELF
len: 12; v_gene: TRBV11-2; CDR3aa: ASSFSQGPYEQY
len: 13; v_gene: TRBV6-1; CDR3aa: ASLGRDRGRYTIY
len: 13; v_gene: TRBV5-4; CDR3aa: ASSIPGKLNTEAF
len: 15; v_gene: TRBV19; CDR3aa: ASSGTTTTRYQETQY
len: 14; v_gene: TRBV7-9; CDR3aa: ASSPPGQGADTEAF
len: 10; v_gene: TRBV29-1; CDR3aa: SLGGSPYEQY
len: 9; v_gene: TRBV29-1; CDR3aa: SVPLLYGYT
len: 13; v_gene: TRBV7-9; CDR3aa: ASSLASGTDYGYT
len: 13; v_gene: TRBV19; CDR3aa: ASTHVRTDDTEAF
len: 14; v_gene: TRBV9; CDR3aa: ASSVGLAGSPGELF
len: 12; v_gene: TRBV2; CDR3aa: ASSDRGSNQPQH
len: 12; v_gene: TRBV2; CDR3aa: ASWTGVLNHGYT
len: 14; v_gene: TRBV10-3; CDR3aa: AISRADREWVTEAF
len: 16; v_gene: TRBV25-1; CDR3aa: ACSARAVLAGVGGELF
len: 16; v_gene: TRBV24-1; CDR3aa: ATSEPIRWGLGNQPQH
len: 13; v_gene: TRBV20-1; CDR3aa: SASSRSGGNYGYT
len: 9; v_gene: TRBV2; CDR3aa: ASDRVYEQY
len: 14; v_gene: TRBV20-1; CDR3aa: SANWLGERTSYEQY
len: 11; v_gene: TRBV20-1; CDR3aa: SARPADRVGYT
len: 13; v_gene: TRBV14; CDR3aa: ASSQDLGVVTEQY
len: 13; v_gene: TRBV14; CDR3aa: ASSQEVLMGAEAF
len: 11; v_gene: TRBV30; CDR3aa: ACPTVTGAEAF
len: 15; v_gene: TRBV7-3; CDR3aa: ASSQWAWTSSYNEQF
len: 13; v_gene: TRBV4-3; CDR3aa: ASSQDLGRNQPQH